The text below deals with one T cell receptor (beta chain). Its cognate antigen is unknown. With 7 bases removed from V and 0 bases from J, the gap between germline ends came to 12 bases. Germline V gives CDR1 MDHEN, CDR2 SYDVKM. CDR3 length equals 14 residues. These data are taken from a study of human T cells and chemical hapten exposure. Study conclusions and caveats: Sensitizing with DPC caused no change in TCRs above 1 in 1000 frequency.

This sample's time point: patch test 2, 6 weeks after DPC sensitization. Described treatment: therapeutic diphenylcyclopropenone sensitization with weekly scalp DPC. TCRdb re-derived calls from the RACE reads in MiXCR, one entry per CDR3 protein. In the table there are fewer than 85,000 distinct CDR3 sequences, 9.5% to 13% of which are singletons. The sequencing used whole blood, collected in connection with sensitization to the hapten diphenylcyclopropenone (DPC). The source of this sequence is a woman younger than 45 with alopecia areata. Some clones in this sample may be carry-over from other donors' samples. This chain joins TRBV28 and TRBJ2-5; a possible D gene is TRBD2 (5 bases). In DNA form, the CDR3 reads TGTGCCAGCACAACCCGACTAAACCAAGAGACCCAGTACTTC. It is translated as CASTTRLNQETQYF.